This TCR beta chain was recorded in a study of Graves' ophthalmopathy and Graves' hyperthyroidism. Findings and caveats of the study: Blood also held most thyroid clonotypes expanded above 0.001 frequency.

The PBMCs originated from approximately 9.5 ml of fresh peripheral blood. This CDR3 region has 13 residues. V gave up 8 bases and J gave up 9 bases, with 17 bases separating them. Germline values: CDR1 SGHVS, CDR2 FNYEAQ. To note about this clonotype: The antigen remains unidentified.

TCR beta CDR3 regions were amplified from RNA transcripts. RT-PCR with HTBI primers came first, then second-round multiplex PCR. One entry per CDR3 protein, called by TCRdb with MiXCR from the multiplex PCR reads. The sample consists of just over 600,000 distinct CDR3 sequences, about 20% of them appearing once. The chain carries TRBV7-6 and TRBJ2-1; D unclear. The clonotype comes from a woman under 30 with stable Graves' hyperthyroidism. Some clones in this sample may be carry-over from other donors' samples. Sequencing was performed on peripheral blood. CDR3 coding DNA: TGTGCCAGCTGTCCCGCCGGCCTCGGTGAGCAGTTCTTC. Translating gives CASCPAGLGEQFF.